What follows describes a single T cell receptor (beta chain). The antigen remains undetermined. This sample was taken from a study of cytomegalovirus exposure and HLA in healthy donors. Broader study findings: The study put 160 or so TCR beta chains on its list as cytomegalovirus-associated.

This PCR relied on a set of 60 Vbeta primers and 13 Jbeta primers. This table comes from immunoSEQ multiplex PCR, and its TCRdb copy is limited to in-frame clones, with some not included. The sample lists more than 100,000 clones, roughly 80% occurring once. The V and J ends lost 7 bases and 3 bases, in that order; junction bases with no gene match: 7. Per germline, CDR1 MNHEY and CDR2 SMNVEV (reference sequence). The CDR3 extends over 14 amino acids. Sequencing input: PBMCs. The sequence was collected from a female donor in good health and CMV-seropositive. The genes are TRBV27 and TRBJ2-3, with 7 positions matching TRBD2. The CDR3 bases are TGTGCCAGCAAAGGGCCCGGGGGGACAGATACGCAGTATTTT. Protein product: CASKGPGGTDTQYF.